This T cell receptor (beta chain) was captured by sequencing in a study of neurological immune-mediated disorders. General study results and limits: None of the CDR3 amino acid sequences found in expanded clones was shared across subjects. This suggests that the TCR-beta repertoires were private in all groups.

Comment on this clonotype: The antigen remains unidentified. The junction differs from germline at one of its ends, possibly a read error.

The making of cDNA relied on 5'RACE with 10-nucleotide random UMIs. From the 5' RACE reads, TCRdb called clonotypes with MiXCR, one entry per CDR3 protein. The sample lists 72,000 or so distinct CDR3 sequences; 15% to 20% were seen once. A blood bank in Maryland, USA, provided the volunteers who served as healthy controls. The unsorted libraries were prepared from 2 million PBMCs (stored at -80 C). CDR1 is DFQATT and CDR2 is SNEGSKA in the germline V gene (reference sequence). This CDR3 has 13 amino acids. Sequencing was performed on PBMCs. This clonotype was obtained from a woman between 35 and 50 years old in good health. The gene calls are TRBV20-1 and TRBJ2-5; either TRBD1 or TRBD2 may supply D (5 bases each). CDR3 in amino acids: CSARDPKGETHYF. CDR3 sequence (DNA): TGCAGTGCTAGAGATCCTAAAGGGGAGACCCATTACTTC.